One sample yielded the 28 T cell receptor beta chains listed below, sequenced in a study of T cells in Graves' hyperthyroidism and ophthalmopathy. From RNA transcripts, TCR beta CDR3 regions were amplified. The HTBI set primed first-round TCR CDR3 RT-PCR. MiXCR, run by TCRdb on the multiplex PCR reads, gives a single entry per CDR3 protein. This table holds about 350,000 distinct CDR3 sequences, about a sixth found once. Material: blood. The origin of the receptors is a woman aged 25 to 45 with Graves' hyperthyroidism that later progressed to Graves' ophthalmopathy.

This chain links TRBV6-1 with TRBJ2-3; D gene unclear. This CDR3 contains 12 residues. Germline V gene sequence: CDR1 MNHNS, CDR2 SASEGT. V was shortened by 5 bases and J by 4 bases, with 7 bases between the two germline ends. The CDR3 loop reads CASSQDPDTQYF. The CDR3 region has the DNA TGTGCCAGCAGTCAGGACCCAGATACGCAGTATTTT.

At least ten counts were recorded for this clonotype. The chain combines TRBV11-2 with TRBJ1-2, with 12 positions matching TRBD1. V shed 1 base, J shed 3 bases, and the junction held 9 bases outside the gene matches. The CDR3 length is 18 residues. Germline CDR1 is SGHAT and CDR2 is FQNNGV. CDR3 nucleotides: TGTGCCAGCAGCTTAGTTTCGGGACAGGGGGCTCATCACTATGGCTACACCTTC. This translates into CASSLVSGQGAHHYGYTF.

In its sample, this clonotype was seen many times. The chain uses TRBV7-2 and TRBJ2-5; tentatively, D is TRBD1 (5 bases). Germline V gene sequence: CDR1 SGHTA, CDR2 FQGNSA. CDR3 size: 15 residues. Trimming shortened V by 5 bases and J by 5 bases, and 18 bases separated the two germline ends. CDR3 DNA sequence: TGTGCCAGCAGCCCGAGTGGCGGTAAGGGGGAGACCCAGTACTTC. Its translation: CASSPSGGKGETQYF.

The chain couples TRBV4-1 to TRBJ2-7; 7 nucleotides align to TRBD1. The CDR3 has 14 amino acids. The germline V gene encodes CDR1 MGHRA and CDR2 YSYEKL. V lost 0 bases to trimming and J lost 6 bases; unmatched junction nucleotides: 5. CDR3: CASSQEPNRGEQYF. CDR3 coding DNA: TGCGCCAGCAGCCAAGAACCCAACAGGGGCGAGCAGTACTTC.

The DNA for the CDR3 is TGCAGCGTTGATGGGGGAGGGCCGGGGGATACGCAGTATTTT. Translation gives CSVDGGGPGDTQYF. The chain combines TRBV29-1 with TRBJ2-3; TRBD2 matches 7 bases. J was trimmed by 6 bases and V by 3 bases; bases with no gene match: 9. The V gene's germline CDR1 is SQVTM and CDR2 ANQGSEA. This CDR3 comprises 14 residues.

The chain links TRBV30 to TRBJ2-5, with D perhaps matching TRBD1 (6 bases). The germline V gene has CDR1 GTSNPN and CDR2 SVGIG (reference sequence). With 3 bases removed from V and 2 bases from J, the gap between germline ends came to 16 bases. This CDR3 spans 15 amino acids. CDR3 nucleotide sequence: TGTGCCTGGAGCTTCGGACAGCCCTCACAAGAGACCCAGTACTTC. Amino acids: CAWSFGQPSQETQYF.

This clonotype appeared many times. The rearrangement links TRBV6-5 to TRBJ1-1, with D perhaps TRBD1 (6 bases). The V end was cut by 2 bases, the J end by 1 base, with 14 bases between. Germline CDR1 MNHEY, CDR2 SVGAGI. The CDR3 is 16 amino acids. CDR3 nucleotides: TGTGCCAGCAGTTACGGCCCAGGGGTCGGGAACACTGAAGCTTTCTTT. As protein: CASSYGPGVGNTEAFF.

This clonotype was seen repeatedly, ten times or more. The chain combines TRBV2 with TRBJ1-4; possible D gene TRBD1, 5 bases. The V end was cut by 6 bases, the J end by 0 bases, with 17 bases between. CDR1 SNHLY and CDR2 FYNNEI come from the germline V gene. There are 17 residues in the CDR3. Here the CDR3 reads CASRWDSPPSTNEKLFF. The CDR3 DNA follows: TGTGCCAGCAGATGGGACTCTCCGCCTTCAACTAATGAAAAACTGTTTTTT.

In this sample, this clonotype turned up many times. The chain carries TRBV2 and TRBJ1-2; possible D gene TRBD1, 6 bases. The germline CDR1 and CDR2 sequences are SNHLY and FYNNEI. V was trimmed by 7 bases and J by 7 bases, leaving 13 bases between them. This CDR3 is 12 amino acids long. Written as DNA, the CDR3 is TGTGCCAGCACCGAAGGGGGACCTGGCTACACCTTC. It translates to CASTEGGPGYTF. Based on the CDR3 plus reference TRBV2 and TRBJ1-2, the full variable domain is EPEVTQTPSHQVTQMGQEVILRCVPISNHLYFYWYRQILGQKVEFLVSFYNNEISEKSEIFDDQFSVERPDGSNFTLKIRSTKLEDSAMYFCASTEGGPGYTFGSGTRLTVV.

The chain is built from TRBV18 and TRBJ1-1, with unresolved D. With 9 bases removed from V and 1 base from J, the gap between germline ends came to 12 bases. This CDR3 contains 13 residues. Germline CDR1 reads KGHSH; CDR2 reads LQKENI. For the CDR3, the DNA is TGTGCCAGTAGCTTAAGGAAGAACACTGAAGCTTTCTTT. Encoded protein: CASSLRKNTEAFF.

The genes are TRBV20-1 and TRBJ2-5; no reliable D call. Trimming took 6 bases from V and 2 from J, leaving 19 bases between them. CDR3 size: 15 residues. Germline CDR1 reads DFQATT; CDR2 reads SNEGSKA (reference sequence). The CDR3 here is CSAEPQESDQETQYF. The CDR3 DNA follows: TGCAGTGCGGAACCACAAGAGAGCGATCAAGAGACCCAGTACTTC.

This clonotype was seen more than once but under ten times. The chain couples TRBV19 to TRBJ2-7, with D perhaps assigned TRBD1 or TRBD2 (6 bases each). The germline V gene encodes CDR1 LNHDA and CDR2 SQIVND (reference sequence). The CDR3 has 13 amino acids. V lost 5 bases to trimming and J lost 1 base, with 9 bases between them. The CDR3 nucleotides read TGTGCCAGTAGTTCGGGGGCTTCCTACGAGCAGTACTTC. This sequence encodes CASSSGASYEQYF.

The rearrangement links TRBV2 to TRBJ1-4; D remains ambiguous. V shed 8 bases and J shed 5 bases, with 12 bases lying between them. Germline V gene sequence: CDR1 SNHLY, CDR2 FYNNEI. This CDR3 is 13 amino acids long. The CDR3 protein is CASEGVVNEKLFF. The CDR3, as DNA: TGTGCCAGCGAAGGAGTAGTAAATGAAAAACTGTTTTTT.

The chain couples TRBV7-9 to TRBJ2-5, with D unclear. CDR3 length equals 18 residues. Per germline, CDR1 SEHNR and CDR2 FQNEAQ (reference sequence). V lost 0 bases and J lost 2, with 19 bases in between. The CDR3: CASSLAFEVRVGQETQYF. The CDR3 DNA follows: TGTGCCAGCAGCTTAGCTTTTGAGGTTCGGGTGGGACAAGAGACCCAGTACTTC.

The chain uses TRBV5-1 and TRBJ2-3; 7 bases match TRBD2. CDR1 is SGHRS, CDR2 YFSETQ, per germline. The CDR3 sequence is 16 residues long. The V segment lost 0 bases and the J segment 0 bases; nucleotides outside the gene matches: 4. CDR3 sequence reads: CASSLDGTTSTDTQYF. CDR3 coding DNA: TGCGCCAGCAGCTTGGATGGGACTACTAGCACAGATACGCAGTATTTT.

This clonotype appeared many times. This chain joins TRBV11-3 and TRBJ2-2; 10 nucleotides match TRBD1. This CDR3 has 16 residues. Trimming cost V 5 bases and J 8 bases; bases outside gene matches: 11. Per the germline V gene, CDR1 is SGHNT and CDR2 is YENEEA. CDR3 sequence (DNA): TGTGCCAGCAGCCACCGGGACAGGGGCTCATCAGGGGAGCTGTTTTTT. This gives the protein CASSHRDRGSSGELFF.

V and J are TRBV18 and TRBJ1-5; D remains unclear. This CDR3 is built from 13 residues. The V end was cut by 3 bases, the J end by 6 bases, with 9 bases between. Germline loops: CDR1 KGHSH, CDR2 LQKENI. The CDR3 is CASSPVGGQPQHF. Here the CDR3 DNA reads TGTGCCAGCTCACCGGTAGGTGGTCAGCCCCAGCATTTT.

This clonotype was detected ten times or more. J is TRBJ2-3 and V is TRBV2; TRBD2 agrees at 16 bases. Trimming removed 6 bases from V and 4 bases from J; junction bases left unmatched: 10. Germline V gene lookup returns CDR1 SNHLY and CDR2 FYNNEI. The CDR3 contains 18 residues. CDR3 DNA: TGTGCCAGCAGCACGGGACTAGCGGGAGGGACAGGAGCAGATACGCAGTATTTT. This encodes CASSTGLAGGTGADTQYF. Together with reference TRBV2 and TRBJ2-3, the CDR3 gives the full variable domain: EPEVTQTPSHQVTQMGQEVILRCVPISNHLYFYWYRQILGQKVEFLVSFYNNEISEKSEIFDDQFSVERPDGSNFTLKIRSTKLEDSAMYFCASSTGLAGGTGADTQYFGPGTRLTVL.

This clonotype was seen at least ten times. This chain connects TRBV28 to TRBJ2-3; TRBD1 is a possible D gene (6 bases). Trimming removed 5 bases from V and 2 bases from J, with 17 bases in between. This CDR3 has 16 residues. Germline CDR1 reads MDHEN; CDR2 reads SYDVKM. The DNA for the CDR3 is TGTGCCAGCAGTCCCCAGGGGTGGGGTAACACAGATACGCAGTATTTT. Translation gives CASSPQGWGNTDTQYF.

At least ten counts were recorded for this clonotype. The rearrangement joins TRBV9 to TRBJ1-2, with D uncertain. The germline V gene has CDR1 SGDLS and CDR2 YYNGEE. Trimming left V 7 bases short and J 4 bases short, with 17 bases between. This CDR3 spans 14 amino acids. CDR3 sequence: CASSVLTGGYGYTF. Written as DNA, the CDR3 is TGTGCCAGCTCGGTACTCACTGGCGGCTATGGCTACACCTTC. Drawing the rest from reference TRBV9 and TRBJ1-2, the complete variable domain is DSGVTQTPKHLITATGQRVTLRCSPRSGDLSVYWYQQSLDQGLQFLIQYYNGEERAKGNILERFSAQQFPDLHSELNLSSLELGDSALYFCASSVLTGGYGYTFGSGTRLTVV.

The DNA for the CDR3 is TGTGCCAGCATGGGACAGCCTCTAGAGCAGTACTTC. It translates to CASMGQPLEQYF. This sequence joins TRBV6-1 and TRBJ2-7, with TRBD1 identical over 7 bases. CDR3 length equals 12 residues. Germline lookup yields CDR1 MNHNS and CDR2 SASEGT. The ends lost 7 bases at V and 7 bases at J; junction bases unmatched: 7.

The rearrangement uses TRBV24-1 and TRBJ1-3; D gene unclear. Trimming pared 2 bases from V and 2 bases from J, leaving 9 bases between. The CDR3 is 15 amino acids. From germline, CDR1 is KGHDR and CDR2 SFDVKD. The CDR3, as DNA: TGTGCCACCAGTGATTCGCGGGCGCCTGGAAACACCATATATTTT. Its translation: CATSDSRAPGNTIYF.

The table lists this clonotype with a few counts. The chain carries TRBV20-1 and TRBJ2-2, with TRBD1 matching over 9 bases. Germline CDR1 is DFQATT and CDR2 is SNEGSKA (reference sequence). The CDR3 loop spans 14 amino acids. The ends lost 5 bases at V and 3 bases at J; junction bases unmatched: 4. The DNA of the CDR3 is TGCAGTGCTGTGGGACAGGGATACACCGGGGAGCTGTTTTTT. Residues: CSAVGQGYTGELFF.

This chain links TRBV19 with TRBJ1-5; D gene unclear. This CDR3 is built from 15 residues. V was pared by 5 bases and J by 0 bases, with 11 bases between. CDR1 and CDR2 from the germline V gene are LNHDA and SQIVND (reference sequence). CDR3 sequence: CASSLSGHSNQPQHF. CDR3 coding DNA: TGTGCCAGTAGTCTATCCGGCCATAGCAATCAGCCCCAGCATTTT. Supplemented by reference TRBV19 and TRBJ1-5, the full variable domain reads DGGITQSPKYLFRKEGQNVTLSCEQNLNHDAMYWYRQDPGQGLRLIYYSQIVNDFQKGDIAEGYSVSREKKESFPLTVTSAQKNPTAFYLCASSLSGHSNQPQHFGDGTRLSIL.

This clonotype was detected many times. The V and J genes are TRBV3-1 and TRBJ1-2; 7 positions match TRBD1. The CDR3 totals 13 residues. CDR1 LGHDT and CDR2 YNNKEL come from the germline V gene (reference sequence). V was pared by 4 bases and J by 8 bases, with 7 bases of the junction left unmatched. CDR3 protein: CASSRELTGGYTF. CDR3 in DNA: TGTGCCAGCAGCCGAGAACTGACAGGGGGCTACACCTTC. The whole variable domain, remainder taken from reference TRBV3-1 and TRBJ1-2, is DTAVSQTPKYLVTQMGNDKSIKCEQNLGHDTMYWYKQDSKKFLKIMFSYNNKELIINETVPNRFSPKSPDKAHLNLHINSLELGDSAVYFCASSRELTGGYTFGSGTRLTVV.

Concerning this clonotype itself: With a much larger clone just one base away, this may be a read error. The final CDR3 position lacks the conserved phenylalanine or tryptophan, pointing to a likely read error. J is TRBJ2-3 and V is TRBV7-2; 11 bases align to TRBD2. The CDR3 length is 18 residues. V was pared by 10 bases and J by 4 bases, with 19 bases of the junction left unmatched. CDR1 and CDR2 (germline): SGHTA, FQGNSA. The CDR3 DNA reads TGTGCCACCCCAGTCAACTTGACTAGCGGGATTTTAGCAGATACGCAGTATCTT. Translation: CATPVNLTSGILADTQYL.

V usage is TRBV7-8 and J usage is TRBJ1-5; 7 bases fit TRBD1. Germline V gives CDR1 SGHVS, CDR2 FQNEAQ. V dropped 5 bases and J dropped 6; count of bases not matched to a gene: 7. This CDR3 is 14 amino acids long. This chain's CDR3 is CASSGQGVAQPQHF. The CDR3 nucleotides are TGTGCCAGCAGCGGGCAGGGGGTGGCTCAGCCCCAGCATTTT.

CDR3 sequence reads: CATRQGFKNIQYF. CDR3 nucleotide sequence: TGTGCCACCCGACAGGGCTTCAAAAACATTCAGTACTTC. The V call is TRBV28, the J call TRBJ2-4; TRBD1 aligns across 7 bases. The CDR3 has 13 amino acids. Germline V gives CDR1 MDHEN, CDR2 SYDVKM. The V gene end was trimmed by 10 bases and the J gene end by 3 bases; junction bases not matched to a gene: 6. Using reference TRBV28 and TRBJ2-4 for the parts outside the CDR3, the full variable domain is DVKVTQSSRYLVKRTGEKVFLECVQDMDHENMFWYRQDPGLGLRLIYFSYDVKMKEKGDIPEGYSVSREKKERFSLILESASTNQTSMYLCATRQGFKNIQYFGAGTRLSVL.